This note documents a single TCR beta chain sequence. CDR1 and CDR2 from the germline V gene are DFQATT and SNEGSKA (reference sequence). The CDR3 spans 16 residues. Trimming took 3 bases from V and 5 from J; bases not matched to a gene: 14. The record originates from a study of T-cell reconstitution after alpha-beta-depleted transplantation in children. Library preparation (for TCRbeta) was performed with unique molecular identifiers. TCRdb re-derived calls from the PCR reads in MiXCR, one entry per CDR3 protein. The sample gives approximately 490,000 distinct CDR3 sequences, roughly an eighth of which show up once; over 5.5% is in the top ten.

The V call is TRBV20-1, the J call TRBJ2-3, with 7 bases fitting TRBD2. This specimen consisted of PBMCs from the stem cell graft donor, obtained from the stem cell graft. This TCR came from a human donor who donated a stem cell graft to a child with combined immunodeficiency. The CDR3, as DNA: TGCAGTGCTAGTCTGACCGGCCGCGGGGGACTAGATACGCAGTATTTT. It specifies CSASLTGRGGLDTQYF.